Following are 30 T cell receptor beta chains from one sample sequenced in a study of cytomegalovirus exposure and HLA in healthy donors. Primers: 60 Vbeta forward and 13 Jbeta reverse. Clones were sequenced by immunoSEQ multiplex PCR, and TCRdb holds only the in-frame ones, with some missing. This sample yields about 130,000 clones, of which around 76% are seen a single time; about 12% belongs to the top ten. Sequenced material: PBMCs. The receptors originated from a woman aged 60 to 75 in good health and CMV-seropositive.

This clone has just a few counts. The chain joins TRBV19 to TRBJ1-3, with unresolved D. The CDR3 has 13 residues. V lost 7 bases to trimming and J lost 0 bases, with 7 bases between them. In germline, CDR1 is LNHDA, CDR2 SQIVND (reference sequence). The DNA for the CDR3 is TGTGCCAGTACGAGCCTCTCTGGAAACACCATATATTTT. Amino acid sequence: CASTSLSGNTIYF.

This clone was seen only once. The V call is TRBV5-1, the J call TRBJ2-2, with 7 bases aligning to TRBD1. The V and J ends lost 0 bases and 0 bases, in that order; junction bases with no gene match: 2. This CDR3 spans 16 amino acids. CDR1 and CDR2 from the germline V gene are SGHRS and YFSETQ. The CDR3 sequence: CASSLGDSSNTGELFF. The CDR3 DNA is TGCGCCAGCAGCTTGGGGGACAGTTCGAACACCGGGGAGCTGTTTTTT.

This clone counts as medium-sized (0.01 to 0.1%). The chain joins TRBV11-1 to TRBJ1-1; D may be TRBD1 (6 bases). V was shortened by 5 bases and J by 0 bases, with 19 bases between the two germline ends. This CDR3 comprises 17 residues. Germline V gene data show CDR1 as SGHAT and CDR2 as FQDESV (reference sequence). CDR3 sequence reads: CASSLPRGGRLNTEAFF. For the CDR3, the DNA is TGTGCCAGCAGCCTCCCAAGAGGGGGACGGTTGAACACTGAAGCTTTCTTT.

This clone was observed once. The rearrangement links TRBV7-3 to TRBJ1-1; no firm D call. The CDR3 extends over 12 amino acids. Trimming took 3 bases from V and 5 from J, leaving 7 bases between them. Germline V gene data show CDR1 as SGHTA and CDR2 as FQGTGA. The CDR3 nucleotides read TGTGCCAGCAGCTTCCCGGGTACTGAAGCTTTCTTT. Its translation: CASSFPGTEAFF.

The chain combines TRBV5-1 with TRBJ2-3; D is perhaps TRBD1 (5 bases). The ends were cut back, 7 bases at V and 5 bases at J, with 17 bases in the middle. This CDR3 has 14 amino acids. Germline CDR1 is SGHRS and CDR2 is YFSETQ. CDR3 residues: CASGQEGAQDTQYF. CDR3 sequence (DNA): TGCGCCAGCGGTCAGGAAGGGGCGCAAGATACGCAGTATTTT.

The rearrangement uses TRBV5-1 and TRBJ2-4, with 8 nucleotides matching TRBD1. J was trimmed by 7 bases and V by 0 bases; bases with no gene match: 6. CDR3 length: 15 residues. Germline loops: CDR1 SGHRS, CDR2 YFSETQ. In nucleotides, the CDR3 is TGCGCCAGCAGCTTGGGCACAGGGGGTGTGAACATTCAGTACTTC. Encoded protein: CASSLGTGGVNIQYF.

The V call is TRBV6-5, the J call TRBJ1-2; D is ambiguous. Germline V CDR1 and CDR2: MNHEY, SVGAGI. The CDR3 loop spans 14 amino acids. V lost 0 bases and J 3 bases, leaving 8 bases between the germline ends. DNA for the CDR3: TGTGCCAGCAGTTACTCTGTCGGGTACTATGGCTACACCTTC. This translates into CASSYSVGYYGYTF.

The chain recombines TRBV19 with TRBJ2-5, with 7 bases aligning to TRBD1. Germline V gives CDR1 LNHDA, CDR2 SQIVND (reference sequence). CDR3 length: 15 amino acids. V was pared by 5 bases and J by 2 bases, with 8 bases of the junction left unmatched. CDR3 amino acids: CASSPPGQTQETQYF. DNA of the CDR3: TGTGCCAGTAGTCCTCCGGGACAGACACAAGAGACCCAGTACTTC. Full variable domain (remainder filled in from reference TRBV19 and TRBJ2-5): DGGITQSPKYLFRKEGQNVTLSCEQNLNHDAMYWYRQDPGQGLRLIYYSQIVNDFQKGDIAEGYSVSREKKESFPLTVTSAQKNPTAFYLCASSPPGQTQETQYFGPGTRLLVL.

The chain recombines TRBV21-1 with TRBJ1-1; the table gives TRBD1 as D, unverified against the DNA. TRBV21-1 is deemed a pseudogene. This CDR3 comprises 12 residues. The CDR3 nucleotides are TGTGCCACCACGGACAGGAACACTGAAGCTTTCTTT. It specifies CATTDRNTEAFF.

This clone occurred a few times. Because the CDR3's place on the DNA is in doubt, the DNA is left out and the CDR3 is given as listed by TCRdb. V is TRBV6-6 and J is TRBJ2-1; the table's D call of TRBD1 was not tested on the DNA. The CDR3 totals 14 residues, both ends included. CDR1 and CDR2 from the germline V gene are MNHNY and SVGAGI (reference sequence). CDR3 in amino acids: CASSTSGQYNEQFF.

The chain links TRBV19 to TRBJ1-1; D is unclear. This CDR3 region has 13 residues. Germline lookup yields CDR1 LNHDA and CDR2 SQIVND (reference sequence). The V and J ends lost 6 bases and 3 bases respectively, with 11 bases between them. The CDR3 here is CASSRRVDTEAFF. The CDR3 coding sequence is TGTGCCAGTAGCAGGAGGGTTGACACTGAAGCTTTCTTT. The full variable domain, completed using reference TRBV19 and TRBJ1-1, is DGGITQSPKYLFRKEGQNVTLSCEQNLNHDAMYWYRQDPGQGLRLIYYSQIVNDFQKGDIAEGYSVSREKKESFPLTVTSAQKNPTAFYLCASSRRVDTEAFFGQGTRLTVV.

The CDR3 DNA is TGTGCCAGCAGCCGGCCAGGGAATTCACCCCTCCACTTT. Its protein product is CASSRPGNSPLHF. This chain uses TRBV7-9 with TRBJ1-6, with a tentative D call TRBD1 (5 bases). The germline CDR1 and CDR2 sequences are SEHNR and FQNEAQ (reference sequence). CDR3 length: 13 residues. Trimming left V 5 bases short and J 7 bases short, with 9 bases between.

The chain couples TRBV25-1 to TRBJ2-7; no reliable D call. Germline V lookup: CDR1 MGHDK, CDR2 SYGVNS. The V end was cut by 5 bases, the J end by 2 bases, with 7 bases between. There are 12 residues in the CDR3. CDR3 in amino acids: CASSTHPYEQYF. Written as DNA, the CDR3 is TGTGCCAGCAGTACTCACCCCTACGAGCAGTACTTC.

This clone appeared a single time. The rearrangement links TRBV28 to TRBJ1-1, with D possibly being TRBD1 (5 bases). V lost 7 bases and J 6 bases, leaving 27 bases between the germline ends. Germline loops: CDR1 MDHEN, CDR2 SYDVKM. The length of the CDR3 is 17 residues. The CDR3, as DNA: TGTGCCAGCAAGAACCCCATCTGGAGACAGACCGGCGCTGAAGCTTTCTTT. Amino acids: CASKNPIWRQTGAEAFF.

The V and J genes are TRBV2 and TRBJ2-7; 9 bases agree with TRBD1. J gave up 4 bases and V 4 bases, and 11 bases lay outside the gene matches. This CDR3 has 16 residues. Per the germline V gene, CDR1 is SNHLY and CDR2 is FYNNEI. This CDR3 is CASSGAGGQGLYEQYF. The CDR3 DNA sequence: TGTGCCAGCAGTGGAGCAGGAGGACAGGGGTTGTACGAGCAGTACTTC. The whole variable domain, remainder taken from reference TRBV2 and TRBJ2-7, is EPEVTQTPSHQVTQMGQEVILRCVPISNHLYFYWYRQILGQKVEFLVSFYNNEISEKSEIFDDQFSVERPDGSNFTLKIRSTKLEDSAMYFCASSGAGGQGLYEQYFGPGTRLTVT.

A word on this clone: The junction and the germline gene differ at one end; a read error may be behind it. The chain carries TRBV7-6 and TRBJ2-7, with 10 nucleotides matching TRBD2. This CDR3 is built from 13 residues. Germline lookup yields CDR1 SGHVS and CDR2 FNYEAQ. CDR3 amino acids: CASSSRLAGLTLF. The CDR3 DNA reads as TGTGCCAGCAGCTCCCGACTAGCGGGCCTGACCCTCTTC. Variable domain in full (rest from reference TRBV7-6 and TRBJ2-7): GAGVSQSPRYKVTKRGQDVALRCDPISGHVSLYWYRQALGQGPEFLTYFNYEAQQDKSGLPNDRFSAERPEGSISTLTIQRTEQRDSAMYRCASSSRLAGLTLFGPGTRLTVT.

The chain couples TRBV30 to TRBJ1-5; TRBD1 might be the D (5 bases). The CDR3 runs 13 residues. Germline CDR1 is GTSNPN and CDR2 is SVGIG (reference sequence). The ends were cut back, 2 bases at V and 3 bases at J, with 8 bases in the middle. In DNA, the CDR3 is TGTGCCTGGAGTCGGGGGACCAATCAGCCCCAGCATTTT. As protein: CAWSRGTNQPQHF.

In this sample, this clone turned up a few times. V is TRBV5-1 and J is TRBJ1-1; D gene uncertain. Germline V lookup: CDR1 SGHRS, CDR2 YFSETQ. V was trimmed by 6 bases and J by 6 bases, leaving 12 bases between them. The CDR3 has 12 residues. This CDR3 reads CASKEGPSEAFF. CDR3 nucleotide sequence: TGCGCCAGCAAGGAGGGTCCGTCTGAAGCTTTCTTT.

Only one count was recorded for this clone. The V and J genes are TRBV27 and TRBJ1-5, with TRBD1 matching over 8 bases. The ends lost 6 bases at V and 0 bases at J; junction bases unmatched: 10. The CDR3 length is 17 residues. Germline V gives CDR1 MNHEY, CDR2 SMNVEV (reference sequence). The CDR3 bases are TGTGCCAGCAGATCACGGGACAGGAAGAATAGCAATCAGCCCCAGCATTTT. Amino acids: CASRSRDRKNSNQPQHF.

In this sample, this clone turned up a few times. The chain carries TRBV18 and TRBJ1-4, with D unclear. The CDR3 totals 12 residues. Germline V gene lookup returns CDR1 KGHSH and CDR2 LQKENI. With 5 bases removed from V and 8 bases from J, the gap between germline ends came to 9 bases. CDR3 bases: TGTGCCAGCTCAGCGAAGAGAGAAAAACTGTTTTTT. This codes for CASSAKREKLFF.

The gene calls are TRBV27 and TRBJ2-2; no reliable D call. Germline V lookup: CDR1 MNHEY, CDR2 SMNVEV (reference sequence). V dropped 7 bases and J dropped 1 base, with 25 bases sitting between them. The CDR3 runs 19 residues. The CDR3 coding sequence is TGTGCCAGCAATTTTGACTCAGACCCCACGCCCGAGAACACCGGGGAGCTGTTTTTT. This gives the protein CASNFDSDPTPENTGELFF.

V and J are TRBV30 and TRBJ1-1, with a tentative D call TRBD1 (6 bases). There are 13 residues in the CDR3. V was trimmed by 6 bases and J by 0 bases, leaving 11 bases between them. Germline V lookup: CDR1 GTSNPN, CDR2 SVGIG (reference sequence). This chain's CDR3 is CACRRTVNTEAFF. CDR3 coding DNA: TGTGCCTGTCGTCGGACAGTGAACACTGAAGCTTTCTTT.

Details on this clone: In the same sample, other DNA sequences code for this CDR3. This chain uses TRBV4-1 with TRBJ2-1; 7 bases are a match to TRBD1. Trimming at V came to 3 bases and at J to 0 bases, leaving 5 bases not matched to a gene. CDR1 and CDR2 from the germline V gene are MGHRA and YSYEKL. The CDR3 has 16 residues. The CDR3 protein is CASSQATGDSYNEQFF. CDR3 nucleotide sequence: TGCGCCAGCAGCCAGGCCACAGGGGACTCCTACAATGAGCAGTTCTTC.

This clone was found once. This chain connects TRBV2 to TRBJ2-7; 9 bases agree with TRBD1. The V gene's germline CDR1 is SNHLY and CDR2 FYNNEI. Trimming cost V 10 bases and J 4 bases; bases outside gene matches: 8. The CDR3 loop spans 13 amino acids. This CDR3 is CATTGTGIYEQYF. CDR3 DNA: TGTGCCACTACCGGGACAGGGATTTACGAGCAGTACTTC. Supplemented by reference TRBV2 and TRBJ2-7, the full variable domain reads EPEVTQTPSHQVTQMGQEVILRCVPISNHLYFYWYRQILGQKVEFLVSFYNNEISEKSEIFDDQFSVERPDGSNFTLKIRSTKLEDSAMYFCATTGTGIYEQYFGPGTRLTVT.

The chain joins TRBV5-1 to TRBJ2-1, with D possibly matching TRBD2 (6 bases). The germline V gene encodes CDR1 SGHRS and CDR2 YFSETQ. Trimming shortened V by 0 bases and J by 4 bases, and 17 bases separated the two germline ends. The CDR3 is 17 amino acids. CDR3 bases: TGCGCCAGCAGCTTGGCTCCCACTAGCACCCAATACAATGAGCAGTTCTTC. It specifies CASSLAPTSTQYNEQFF.

The CDR3 region is CASSGGLEGQFF. The CDR3, as DNA: TGTGCCAGCAGCGGGGGACTAGAGGGGCAGTTCTTC. The gene calls are TRBV9 and TRBJ2-1; 8 bases agree with TRBD2. Germline assignment: CDR1 SGDLS and CDR2 YYNGEE. This CDR3 has 12 residues. Germline trimming cut 3 bases from V and 12 bases from J; bases unmatched to any gene: 5.

V usage is TRBV25-1 and J usage is TRBJ1-1; possible D gene TRBD1, 5 bases. The CDR3 contains 15 residues. Trimming removed 0 bases at V and 4 bases at J, with 12 bases between. CDR1 MGHDK and CDR2 SYGVNS come from the germline V gene. DNA for the CDR3: TGTGCCAGCAGTGAATATGGTAGGGGCACCACTGAAGCTTTCTTT. It is translated as CASSEYGRGTTEAFF. The whole variable domain, remainder taken from reference TRBV25-1 and TRBJ1-1, is EADIYQTPRYLVIGTGKKITLECSQTMGHDKMYWYQQDPGMELHLIHYSYGVNSTEKGDLSSESTVSRIRTEHFPLTLESARPSHTSQYLCASSEYGRGTTEAFFGQGTRLTVV.

This clone was counted once. The J gene is TRBJ2-1, the V gene TRBV5-4, with 7 bases aligning to TRBD2. With 4 bases clipped from V and 10 bases from J, the junction kept 17 bases outside the gene matches. The length of the CDR3 is 16 residues. Germline-derived CDR1 and CDR2 are SGHNT and YYREEE (reference sequence). The CDR3 protein is CASSPSGGLPGAEQFF. The CDR3 DNA sequence: TGTGCCAGCAGCCCGAGTGGGGGACTACCCGGGGCCGAGCAGTTCTTC. Full variable domain (outside the CDR3, taken from reference TRBV5-4 and TRBJ2-1): ETGVTQSPTHLIKTRGQQVTLRCSSQSGHNTVSWYQQALGQGPQFIFQYYREEENGRGNFPPRFSGLQFPNYSSELNVNALELDDSALYLCASSPSGGLPGAEQFFGPGTRLTVL.

The chain is built from TRBV4-2 and TRBJ2-3; 12 bases align to TRBD2. CDR3 length: 17 amino acids. J was trimmed by 3 bases and V by 0 bases; bases with no gene match: 4. Germline assignment: CDR1 LGHNA and CDR2 YNFKEQ. The CDR3 DNA sequence: TGTGCCAGCAGCCAAGAACCACTAGCGGGGGGAACAGATACGCAGTATTTT. Encoded protein: CASSQEPLAGGTDTQYF.

V usage is TRBV7-9 and J usage is TRBJ1-2, with D possibly TRBD1 on 5 matching bases. Trimming cost V 5 bases and J 4 bases, with 23 bases left between them. There are 17 residues in the CDR3. Germline V lookup: CDR1 SEHNR, CDR2 FQNEAQ (reference sequence). The CDR3 DNA reads TGTGCCAGCAGCCTTTACCCCCCCGGACGGGGGGGCTATGGCTACACCTTC. Protein: CASSLYPPGRGGYGYTF.